The rows below give T cell receptor beta chains drawn from one sample of a study of blood T cell repertoires in COVID-19. Assay: immunoSEQ multiplex PCR; the TCRdb copy retains only in-frame clones and omits some. The profile shows about 51,000 clones, about 86% of them singletons. Sequencing was carried out using peripheral blood. The source of these receptors is a man aged 60 to 69 with acute or convalescent COVID-19. CDR3s include the opening cysteine and the closing phenylalanine or tryptophan. The order of the fields is V gene, clone size, J gene, CDR3 length, D gene, CDR3 DNA, CDR3 protein. A D gene is named only where the DNA matches it firmly. The listing skips clone size in some rows; elsewhere it reads once, few, many or a size class.

V: TRBV3-1/TRBV3-2; size: -; J: TRBJ1-1; length: 16; D: -; DNA: TGTGCCAGCAGCCAAGATCAGAACCGCTTGAACACTGAAGCTTTCTTT; CDR3: CASSQDQNRLNTEAFF
V: TRBV28; size: -; J: TRBJ1-3; length: 16; D: TRBD1; DNA: TGTGCCAGCAAATTACTTACAGGGGGCACAGGAAACACCATATATTTT; CDR3: CASKLLTGGTGNTIYF
V: TRBV5-5; size: -; J: TRBJ1-1; length: 16; D: -; DNA: TGTGCCAGCAGCTTGACCTTCCTGACAGGGAACACTGAAGCTTTCTTT; CDR3: CASSLTFLTGNTEAFF
V: TRBV4-1; size: -; J: TRBJ2-1; length: 21; D: TRBD2; DNA: TGCGCCAGCAGCCAAGGTCTAACCCCTAGCGGGAGAGAGAGCTCCTACAATGAGCAGTTCTTC; CDR3: CASSQGLTPSGRESSYNEQFF
V: TRBV19; size: few; J: TRBJ2-1; length: 15; D: TRBD2; DNA: TGTGCCAGTAGTGACTGGACTAGCGGAGACAATGAGCAGTTCTTC; CDR3: CASSDWTSGDNEQFF
V: TRBV29-1; size: few; J: TRBJ1-2; length: 11; D: -; DNA: TGCAGCGTTTTGGACACTTATGGCTACACCTTC; CDR3: CSVLDTYGYTF
V: TRBV7-8; size: few; J: TRBJ2-1; length: 14; D: -; DNA: TGTGCCAGCAGCACCCGGGTAGGGGACAATGAGCAGTTCTTC; CDR3: CASSTRVGDNEQFF
V: TRBV29-1; size: -; J: TRBJ1-2; length: 11; D: -; DNA: TGCAGCGTTTTTCGGGACTATGGCTACACCTTC; CDR3: CSVFRDYGYTF
V: TRBV29-1; size: -; J: TRBJ1-6; length: 13; D: -; DNA: TGCAGCGTCGGAGCCAGTAATAATTCACCCCTCCACTTT; CDR3: CSVGASNNSPLHF
V: TRBV9; size: -; J: TRBJ2-3; length: 16; D: TRBD2; DNA: TGTGCCAGCAGCGTAATTGCGGGGGGGCCCACAGATACGCAGTATTTT; CDR3: CASSVIAGGPTDTQYF
V: TRBV6-2/TRBV6-3; size: -; J: TRBJ2-4; length: 12; D: -; DNA: TGTGCCAGCAGCGCGGTACCAAACATTCAGTACTTC; CDR3: CASSAVPNIQYF
V: TRBV5-1; size: once; J: TRBJ2-7; length: 15; D: TRBD1; DNA: TGCGCCAGCAGCTTCTGGACAGGGGTACCCTACGAGCAGTACTTC; CDR3: CASSFWTGVPYEQYF
V: TRBV19; size: -; J: TRBJ1-1; length: 14; D: TRBD1; DNA: TGTGCCAGTAGTAGGGGAACAGGGGCCAGTGAAGCTTTCTTT; CDR3: CASSRGTGASEAFF
V: TRBV7-2; size: -; J: TRBJ2-1; length: 18; D: TRBD2; DNA: TGTGCCAGCAGCCCTAGAGCGGGAGGCAACCTTCCATACAATGAGCAGTTCTTC; CDR3: CASSPRAGGNLPYNEQFF
V: TRBV25-1; size: -; J: TRBJ1-4; length: 14; D: TRBD1; DNA: TGTGCCAGCGGTAGAGGGCAGGGGGCTGAAAAACTGTTTTTT; CDR3: CASGRGQGAEKLFF
V: TRBV4-2; size: -; J: TRBJ2-3; length: 12; D: -; DNA: TGTGCCAGCAGCCAAGTCGGGGATACGCAGTATTTT; CDR3: CASSQVGDTQYF
V: TRBV9; size: -; J: TRBJ1-2; length: 14; D: -; DNA: TGTGCCAGCAGCGCCCGGGAGGCCCACTATGGCTACACCTTC; CDR3: CASSAREAHYGYTF
V: TRBV3-1/TRBV3-2; size: -; J: TRBJ2-2; length: 13; D: -; DNA: TGTGCCAGCAGCCAACGGGGCACCGGGGAGCTGTTTTTT; CDR3: CASSQRGTGELFF
V: TRBV5-1; size: -; J: TRBJ2-7; length: 14; D: TRBD1; DNA: TGCGCCAGCAGCCCCGGACAGGGCGTCAACGAGCAGTACTTC; CDR3: CASSPGQGVNEQYF
V: TRBV27; size: -; J: TRBJ1-5; length: 13; D: -; DNA: TGTGCCAGCAGTTCTCGAGGAAACCAGCCCCAGCATTTT; CDR3: CASSSRGNQPQHF
V: TRBV14; size: -; J: TRBJ1-5; length: 13; D: TRBD1; DNA: TGTGCCAGCAGCTACGACAGGGGTCAGCCCCAGCATTTT; CDR3: CASSYDRGQPQHF
V: TRBV28; size: -; J: TRBJ2-7; length: 21; D: TRBD2; DNA: TGTGCCAGCAGTTTTCGAGGGAGGACTAGCGGGATCCCAACGATACCCTACGAGCAGTACTTC; CDR3: CASSFRGRTSGIPTIPYEQYF
V: TRBV6-5; size: -; J: TRBJ1-5; length: 14; D: TRBD1; DNA: TGTGCCAGCAAGAGGGACAGCCCCTTGGAGCCCCAGCATTTT; CDR3: CASKRDSPLEPQHF
V: TRBV6-2/TRBV6-3; size: -; J: TRBJ1-4; length: 14; D: -; DNA: TGTGCCAGCAGTTATTTGCGGACTAATGAAAAACTGTTTTTT; CDR3: CASSYLRTNEKLFF
V: TRBV6-5; size: -; J: TRBJ2-1; length: 15; D: TRBD2; DNA: TGTGCCAGCAGGGGACTAGCTCAGGGTTACAATGAGCAGTTCTTC; CDR3: CASRGLAQGYNEQFF
V: TRBV6-5; size: -; J: TRBJ2-1; length: 14; D: -; DNA: TGTGCCAGCAGTTACTCGCCAGGGAGGAGTGAGCAGTTCTTC; CDR3: CASSYSPGRSEQFF
V: TRBV3-1/TRBV3-2; size: -; J: TRBJ2-7; length: 16; D: -; DNA: TGTGCCAGCAGCCAAGGATCCGCTAGCGCGGTCTACGAGCAGTACTTC; CDR3: CASSQGSASAVYEQYF
V: TRBV9; size: -; J: TRBJ2-6; length: 15; D: -; DNA: TGTGCCAGCAGCGTAGCCGGGGCTGGGGCCAACGTCCTGACTTTC; CDR3: CASSVAGAGANVLTF
V: TRBV6-5; size: -; J: TRBJ2-5; length: 15; D: TRBD1; DNA: TGTGCCAGCAGTTACGCGGACAGGGTCCAAGAGACCCAGTACTTC; CDR3: CASSYADRVQETQYF
V: TRBV6-5; size: -; J: TRBJ1-2; length: 14; D: TRBD1; DNA: TGTGCCAGCAGCGAGGGACAGGGGGCGCGTGGCTACACCTTC; CDR3: CASSEGQGARGYTF
V: TRBV5-1; size: once; J: TRBJ1-1; length: 14; D: -; DNA: TGCGCCAGCAGCTGGAACACTATGAACACTGAAGCTTTCTTT; CDR3: CASSWNTMNTEAFF